The entry below describes one TCR beta chain. This table comes from immunoSEQ multiplex PCR, and its TCRdb copy is limited to in-frame clones, with some not included. The sample records 53,000 or so clones, roughly 54% being singletons. The data were obtained in a study of cytotoxic CD8 clonotypes in ibrutinib-treated CLL. The J segment lost 5 bases and the V segment lost 4 bases, leaving 11 bases of the junction unmatched. The V gene's germline CDR1 is SEHNR and CDR2 FQNEAQ (reference sequence). This CDR3 has 16 amino acids. The genes are TRBV7-9 and TRBJ1-5; 7 nucleotides match TRBD1. Sample: PBMCs, taken at disease progression, from a patient treated with ibrutinib. This TCR derives from a human donor with chronic lymphocytic leukemia. In DNA, the CDR3 is TGTGCCAGCAGCTCCGCCGGGACAGCCACTGATCAGCCCCAGCATTTT. Translating it yields CASSSAGTATDQPQHF.